These 9 T cell receptor beta chains share one sample of origin, sequenced in a study of beta chain features in type 1 diabetes. These receptors lack a known antigen. The sequenced template was cDNA made from the entire isolated RNA. Produced via immunoSEQ multiplex PCR; TCRdb's table is partial and in-frame only. Of some 250,000 clones listed, roughly 14% are singletons. Findings of the study overall: Patients with Type 1 diabetes showed moderately but significantly shorter TCRB CDR3s in all four CD4+ subsets.

Sequencing was performed on naive CD4+ T cells from blood. These receptors were taken from a man aged 30 to 39 with type 1 diabetes.

V and J are TRBV11-3 and TRBJ2-3, with D possibly being TRBD2 (5 bases). This CDR3 contains 14 residues. Germline CDR1 is SGHNT and CDR2 is YENEEA. Trimming left V 5 bases short and J 4 bases short, with 13 bases between. Here the CDR3 reads CASSQTGRADTQYF. For the CDR3, the DNA is TGTGCCAGCAGCCAAACGGGAAGAGCAGATACGCAGTATTTT. Using reference TRBV11-3 and TRBJ2-3 for the parts outside the CDR3, the full variable domain is EAGVVQSPRYKIIEKKQPVAFWCNPISGHNTLYWYLQNLGQGPELLIRYENEEAVDDSQLPKDRFSAERLKGVDSTLKIQPAELGDSAVYLCASSQTGRADTQYFGPGTRLTVL.

V is TRBV5-1 and J is TRBJ2-3; weak D call: TRBD2 (6 bases). The CDR3 consists of 15 residues. V lost 4 bases, J lost 0 bases, and 12 bases lay in between. The germline V gene encodes CDR1 SGHRS and CDR2 YFSETQ. CDR3 nucleotides: TGCGCCAGCAGCCTTGTGGAGGGAAGCACAGATACGCAGTATTTT. Protein: CASSLVEGSTDTQYF.

This clone was seen more than once but under ten times. This chain joins TRBV7-9 and TRBJ2-7, with TRBD1 matching 8 bases. Germline V gene sequence: CDR1 SEHNR, CDR2 FQNEAQ (reference sequence). The CDR3 covers 13 residues. The trim removed 4 bases at V and 6 bases at J, leaving 5 bases unmatched. The CDR3 sequence is CASSYGQGIEQYF. The CDR3 DNA sequence: TGTGCCAGCAGCTATGGACAGGGAATCGAGCAGTACTTC.

This clone appeared a few times. The chain uses TRBV11-2 and TRBJ1-1; a possible D gene is TRBD1 (5 bases). Trimming left V 7 bases short and J 5 bases short, with 17 bases between. The germline gives CDR1 SGHAT, CDR2 FQNNGV. This CDR3 has 14 residues. The CDR3 nucleotides read TGTGCCAGCACCCTGTACGGCGGGGGGACTGAAGCTTTCTTT. Its translation is CASTLYGGGTEAFF.

The chain couples TRBV5-1 to TRBJ2-5, with D perhaps matching TRBD1 (5 bases). V lost 4 bases and J lost 5, with 18 bases in between. Germline lookup yields CDR1 SGHRS and CDR2 YFSETQ. The CDR3 consists of 15 residues. The CDR3 reads CASSPQDMASETQYF. CDR3 in DNA: TGCGCCAGCAGCCCGCAGGACATGGCATCGGAGACCCAGTACTTC.

This clone was observed a few times. J is TRBJ1-2 and V is TRBV25-1; a weak D match, TRBD1 (5 bases). CDR1 and CDR2 from the germline V gene are MGHDK and SYGVNS. This CDR3 is 12 amino acids long. V was pared by 4 bases and J by 5 bases, with 8 bases between. The CDR3 spells CASSAGPYGYTF. The CDR3 DNA sequence: TGTGCCAGCAGTGCAGGGCCGTATGGCTACACCTTC.

The chain carries TRBV5-1 and TRBJ2-6; D might be TRBD2 (6 bases). The CDR3 loop spans 16 amino acids. CDR1 SGHRS and CDR2 YFSETQ come from the germline V gene. The V end was cut by 4 bases, the J end by 2 bases, with 13 bases between. This CDR3 reads CASSVRRGAGANVLTF. For the CDR3, the DNA is TGCGCCAGCAGCGTGAGGCGGGGAGCTGGGGCCAACGTCCTGACTTTC.

This clone was counted once. V and J are TRBV5-1 and TRBJ2-1; 7 nucleotides line up with TRBD1. Germline loops: CDR1 SGHRS, CDR2 YFSETQ. After removal of 3 bases from V and 4 bases from J, the junction contained 7 bases not matched to a gene. The CDR3 is 15 amino acids. The DNA of the CDR3 is TGCGCCAGCAGCTCAGGGGGAGTGCAGTACAATGAGCAGTTCTTC. As protein: CASSSGGVQYNEQFF.

This clone was counted a few times. The chain links TRBV25-1 to TRBJ2-6; D ambiguous. The germline V gene has CDR1 MGHDK and CDR2 SYGVNS. Trimming shortened V by 0 bases and J by 2 bases, and 8 bases separated the two germline ends. The CDR3 is 16 residues long. The CDR3 sequence: CASSEYPTTGANVLTF. The CDR3 nucleotides are TGTGCCAGCAGTGAATACCCCACAACTGGGGCCAACGTCCTGACTTTC.